These 3 T cell receptor beta chains were sequenced from one sample in a study of long-term antiretroviral therapy in people with HIV. Assay version v3.0 of immunoSEQ was used, and it was run at survey level. Profiling relied on immunoSEQ multiplex PCR, and the TCRdb table lists in-frame clones only, not all of them. The sample consists of 25,000 to 30,000 clones, about 93% of them appearing once. The specimen was unsorted PBMCs, collected 6.2 years after starting antiretroviral therapy. Receptors were obtained from a man aged 35 to 55 with HIV.

The chain combines TRBV6-5 with TRBJ1-2, with D hard to call. V shed 6 bases and J shed 8 bases, with 7 bases lying between them. This CDR3 is 10 amino acids long. In germline, CDR1 is MNHEY, CDR2 SVGAGI. The CDR3: CASSGPGYTF. CDR3 nucleotide sequence: TGTGCCAGCAGCGGCCCGGGCTACACCTTC.

This clone was found once. This chain links TRBV6-1 with TRBJ2-7; maybe TRBD1 (6 bases). Germline assignment: CDR1 MNHNS and CDR2 SASEGT. CDR3 length: 15 residues. Trimming took off 1 base at V and 1 base at J, with 11 bases between the two ends. The CDR3 here is CASSEVTGFSYEQYF. The CDR3, as DNA: TGTGCCAGCAGTGAAGTTACAGGGTTTTCCTACGAGCAGTACTTC.

The V and J genes are TRBV11-3 and TRBJ1-1; a weak D match, TRBD1 (5 bases). Trimming removed 0 bases at V and 3 bases at J, with 8 bases between. In germline, CDR1 is SGHNT, CDR2 YENEEA. The CDR3 loop spans 14 amino acids. The chain's CDR3 is CASSLDGGDTEAFF. CDR3 nucleotide sequence: TGTGCCAGCAGCTTAGACGGGGGAGACACTGAAGCTTTCTTT.